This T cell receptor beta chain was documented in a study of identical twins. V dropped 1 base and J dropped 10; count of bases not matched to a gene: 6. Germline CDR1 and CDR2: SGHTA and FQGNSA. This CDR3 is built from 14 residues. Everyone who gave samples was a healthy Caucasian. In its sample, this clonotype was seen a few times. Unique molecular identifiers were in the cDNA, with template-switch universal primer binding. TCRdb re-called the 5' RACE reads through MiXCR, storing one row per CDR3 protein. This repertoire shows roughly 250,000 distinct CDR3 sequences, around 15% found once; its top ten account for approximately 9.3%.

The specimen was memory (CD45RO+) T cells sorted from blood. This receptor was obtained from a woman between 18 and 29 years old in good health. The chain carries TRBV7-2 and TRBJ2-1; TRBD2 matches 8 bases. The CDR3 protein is CASSLGHGGEEQFF. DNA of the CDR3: TGTGCCAGCAGCTTAGGCCACGGGGGGGAAGAGCAGTTCTTC. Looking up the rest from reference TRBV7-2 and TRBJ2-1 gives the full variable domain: GAGVSQSPSNKVTEKGKDVELRCDPISGHTALYWYRQSLGQGLEFLIYFQGNSAPDKSGLPSDRFSAERTGGSVSTLTIQRTQQEDSAVYLCASSLGHGGEEQFFGPGTRLTVL.